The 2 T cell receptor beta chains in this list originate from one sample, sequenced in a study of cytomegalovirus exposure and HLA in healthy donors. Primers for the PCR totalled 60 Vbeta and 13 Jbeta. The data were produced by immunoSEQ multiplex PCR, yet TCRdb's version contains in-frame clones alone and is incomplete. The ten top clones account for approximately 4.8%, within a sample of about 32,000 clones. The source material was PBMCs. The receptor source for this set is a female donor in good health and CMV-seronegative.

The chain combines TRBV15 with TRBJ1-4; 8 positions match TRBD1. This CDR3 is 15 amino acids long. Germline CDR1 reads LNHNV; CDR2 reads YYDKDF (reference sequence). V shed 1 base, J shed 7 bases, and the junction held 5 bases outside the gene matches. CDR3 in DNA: TGTGCCACCAGCAGAGTTACAGGGGGAGGTGAAAAACTGTTTTTT. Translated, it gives CATSRVTGGGEKLFF.

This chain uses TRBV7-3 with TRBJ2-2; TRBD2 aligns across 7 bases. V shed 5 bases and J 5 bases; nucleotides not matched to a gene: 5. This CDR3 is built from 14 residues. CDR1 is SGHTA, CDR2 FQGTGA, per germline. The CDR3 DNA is TGTGCCAGCAGCATTCAGGGAGGGACCGGGGAGCTGTTTTTT. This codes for CASSIQGGTGELFF.